The 26 T cell receptor beta chains below were found in one sample sequenced in a study of T cell responses to AZD1222 COVID-19 vaccine. Produced via immunoSEQ multiplex PCR; TCRdb's table is partial and in-frame only. This sample carries tens of thousands of clones, approximately 90% of them seen once, and the ten largest clones take roughly 2.3%. The sequences come from peripheral blood, collected on day 0 of AZD1222 vaccination. These receptor sequences come from an adult in good health.

V and J are TRBV14 and TRBJ1-1, with a tentative D call TRBD1 (5 bases). Trimming removed 1 base at V and 4 bases at J, with 13 bases between. Germline V gene sequence: CDR1 SGHDN, CDR2 FVKESK. The length of the CDR3 is 15 residues. The CDR3: CASSQVDGRGTEAFF. CDR3 coding DNA: TGTGCCAGCAGCCAAGTCGATGGTAGGGGCACTGAAGCTTTCTTT.

This clone has just a few counts. The chain couples TRBV3-1 (or the pseudogene TRBV3-2) to TRBJ2-1; the match to TRBD1 covers 9 bases. This CDR3 has 13 amino acids. V was clipped by 8 bases and J by 7 bases; unmatched bases: 6. In germline, CDR1 is LGHDT, CDR2 YNNKEL (reference sequence). DNA of the CDR3: TGTGCCAGCTCGCGACAGGGGGAAAATGAGCAGTTCTTC. This codes for CASSRQGENEQFF.

J is TRBJ1-2 and V is TRBV6-4; tentative D call: TRBD1 (5 bases). Trimming took 0 bases from V and 4 from J, leaving 15 bases between them. This CDR3 is built from 16 residues. Germline CDR1 is MRHNA and CDR2 is SNTAGT. DNA of the CDR3: TGTGCCAGCAGTGACTCGATTAATTCAGGGCGCTATGGCTACACCTTC. It specifies CASSDSINSGRYGYTF.

The V and J genes are TRBV29-1 and TRBJ2-7; 11 bases agree with TRBD1. In germline, CDR1 is SQVTM, CDR2 ANQGSEA. This CDR3 has 14 residues. V was pared by 7 bases and J by 6 bases, with 11 bases of the junction left unmatched. DNA of the CDR3: TGCAGCGCCCTACGGGGGACAGGGGGTAGCGAGCAGTACTTC. Translation gives CSALRGTGGSEQYF.

The chain couples TRBV18 to TRBJ2-7; tentative D call: TRBD2 (5 bases). This CDR3 spans 16 amino acids. With 0 bases removed from V and 0 bases from J, the gap between germline ends came to 12 bases. CDR1 and CDR2 from the germline V gene are KGHSH and LQKENI. CDR3 sequence reads: CASSPPRAGNSYEQYF. The DNA of the CDR3 is TGTGCCAGCTCACCACCGAGGGCCGGCAACTCCTACGAGCAGTACTTC.

This clone has more than one count but fewer than ten. J is TRBJ2-7 and V is TRBV5-1; 12 nucleotides agree with TRBD2. Trimming removed 4 bases from V and 4 bases from J; junction bases left unmatched: 12. CDR1 SGHRS and CDR2 YFSETQ come from the germline V gene. This CDR3 is 17 amino acids long. This chain's CDR3 is CASSMRTSGASRYEQYF. As DNA, the CDR3 is TGCGCCAGCAGCATGAGGACTAGCGGGGCCTCAAGGTACGAGCAGTACTTC.

The rearrangement uses TRBV9 and TRBJ1-6; 11 bases line up with TRBD1. Germline CDR1 SGDLS, CDR2 YYNGEE. V lost 3 bases, J lost 10 bases, and 6 bases stayed unmatched. The CDR3 sequence is 15 residues long. CDR3 residues: CASSGRDRGSSPLHF. The CDR3 bases are TGTGCCAGCAGCGGCCGGGACAGGGGGTCATCACCCCTCCACTTT.

The chain joins TRBV6-5 to TRBJ2-5; D remains ambiguous. This CDR3 region has 10 residues. Trimming pared 7 bases from V and 2 bases from J, leaving 2 bases between. The germline CDR1 and CDR2 sequences are MNHEY and SVGAGI. The CDR3 region is CASTQETQYF. The CDR3 DNA follows: TGTGCCAGCACGCAAGAGACCCAGTACTTC.

The V gene is TRBV30, the J gene TRBJ1-2; possible D gene TRBD1, 6 bases. V was pared by 3 bases and J by 3 bases, with 11 bases between. The CDR3 loop spans 13 amino acids. Germline V lookup: CDR1 GTSNPN, CDR2 SVGIG (reference sequence). CDR3 sequence reads: CAWSATGDYGYTF. In DNA, the CDR3 is TGTGCCTGGAGCGCGACAGGTGACTATGGCTACACCTTC.

The chain combines TRBV7-9 with TRBJ1-2; 8 bases align to TRBD1. The germline V gene encodes CDR1 SEHNR and CDR2 FQNEAQ (reference sequence). Trimming removed 5 bases from V and 2 bases from J; junction bases left unmatched: 7. The CDR3 is 15 amino acids. The chain's CDR3 is CASSLTGTGNYGYTF. In nucleotides, the CDR3 is TGTGCCAGCAGCCTCACCGGGACAGGAAACTATGGCTACACCTTC.

The rearrangement links TRBV19 to TRBJ2-1; 7 nucleotides agree with TRBD1. Unmatched junction bases numbered 4, after V lost 6 bases and J lost 5 bases. The CDR3 totals 13 residues. Germline lookup yields CDR1 LNHDA and CDR2 SQIVND (reference sequence). For the CDR3, the DNA is TGTGCCAGTAGAGGGCAGGGGGACAATGAGCAGTTCTTC. As protein: CASRGQGDNEQFF.

The chain joins TRBV12-3 or TRBV12-4 to TRBJ1-1; 9 nucleotides match TRBD1. Unmatched junction bases numbered 6, after V lost 6 bases and J lost 10 bases. The CDR3 is 12 amino acids. Here the CDR3 reads CASRQGQGIAFF. CDR3 DNA sequence: TGTGCCAGCAGACAAGGACAGGGGATAGCTTTCTTT.

The gene calls are TRBV29-1 and TRBJ1-4, with a weak D call TRBD1 (5 bases). Between the trimmed V and J ends, which lost 1 base and 7 bases, there was a span of 10 bases. Germline CDR1 and CDR2: SQVTM and ANQGSEA. CDR3 length: 13 amino acids. The CDR3 reads CSVEGGAGEKLFF. Here the CDR3 DNA reads TGCAGCGTTGAAGGCGGGGCCGGTGAAAAACTGTTTTTT.

The chain employs TRBV6-2 or TRBV6-3 and TRBJ2-7; 7 bases match TRBD1. Germline V gives CDR1 MNHEY, CDR2 SVGEGT. V lost 6 bases and J lost 3; bases outside the gene matches: 17. The CDR3 is 17 residues long. The CDR3 nucleotides are TGTGCCAGCAGCTCTTACGGGTTCCAGGCAGGGGGCTACGAGCAGTACTTC. Amino acid sequence: CASSSYGFQAGGYEQYF.

This chain links TRBV27 with TRBJ1-1; 7 bases align to TRBD1. This CDR3 contains 12 residues. Germline CDR1 is MNHEY and CDR2 is SMNVEV (reference sequence). Trimming took 5 bases from V and 8 from J; bases not matched to a gene: 5. The CDR3 bases are TGTGCCAGCAGTCCGAACAGGGGAGAAGCTTTCTTT. Protein sequence: CASSPNRGEAFF.

The rearrangement uses TRBV6-2 or TRBV6-3 and TRBJ2-1, with 7 positions matching TRBD2. Germline values: CDR1 MNHEY, CDR2 SVGEGT. V dropped 5 bases and J dropped 3; count of bases not matched to a gene: 7. This CDR3 has 15 residues. The CDR3 bases are TGTGCCAGCAGTAGGGAGCGGGGCTACTACAATGAGCAGTTCTTC. Translation gives CASSRERGYYNEQFF.

The V call is TRBV6-5, the J call TRBJ1-1; D remains ambiguous. CDR1 and CDR2 (germline): MNHEY, SVGAGI. The V gene lost 7 bases and the J gene lost 3 bases, with 9 bases spanning the gap. The CDR3 totals 12 residues. CDR3: CASTGRHTEAFF. The CDR3, as DNA: TGTGCCAGCACTGGCAGACACACTGAAGCTTTCTTT.

V and J are TRBV2 and TRBJ2-2; tentative D call: TRBD1 (6 bases). Per the germline V gene, CDR1 is SNHLY and CDR2 is FYNNEI. The CDR3 spans 14 residues. V was pared by 6 bases and J by 8 bases, with 16 bases between. The CDR3 sequence is CASSVHLTGGELFF. CDR3 coding DNA: TGTGCCAGCAGCGTCCACCTAACAGGGGGGGAGCTGTTTTTT.

The chain uses TRBV18 and TRBJ1-2; maybe TRBD1 (5 bases). V shed 2 bases and J shed 6 bases, with 13 bases lying between them. The CDR3 runs 14 residues. Germline values: CDR1 KGHSH, CDR2 LQKENI. The CDR3 nucleotides are TGTGCCAGCTCACCATATCAGGGATGGGATGGCTACACCTTC. As protein: CASSPYQGWDGYTF.

J is TRBJ1-1 and V is TRBV11-2, with D perhaps TRBD1 (5 bases). Germline V gene sequence: CDR1 SGHAT, CDR2 FQNNGV. The CDR3 runs to 17 residues. Trimming pared 4 bases from V and 3 bases from J, leaving 21 bases between. The CDR3 DNA follows: TGTGCCAGCAGCTCGTACCCCTGGGGCAGCTACTACACTGAAGCTTTCTTT. It is translated as CASSSYPWGSYYTEAFF.

The rearrangement joins TRBV6-1 to TRBJ2-1; D is possibly TRBD2 (5 bases). The CDR3 totals 15 residues. V was clipped by 3 bases and J by 8 bases, with 17 bases between them. CDR1 and CDR2 from the germline V gene are MNHNS and SASEGT. CDR3 sequence reads: CASSDPRGLIDEQFF. CDR3 sequence (DNA): TGTGCCAGCAGTGACCCCCGGGGTTTAATTGATGAGCAGTTCTTC.

The rearrangement joins TRBV5-1 to TRBJ2-3; 10 nucleotides agree with TRBD2. The CDR3 extends over 15 amino acids. CDR1 and CDR2 from the germline V gene are SGHRS and YFSETQ. V lost 5 bases and J lost 2; bases outside the gene matches: 5. The CDR3 here is CASRERGGDTDTQYF. The CDR3 DNA reads TGCGCCAGCAGGGAGCGGGGGGGAGACACAGATACGCAGTATTTT.

This clone was observed once. The chain couples TRBV7-2 to TRBJ1-2, with D uncertain. The CDR3 extends over 15 amino acids. Trimming stripped 2 bases from V and 4 bases from J, with 14 bases between. CDR1 is SGHTA, CDR2 FQGNSA, per germline. CDR3 protein: CASSLNPSASYGYTF. The DNA for the CDR3 is TGTGCCAGCAGCTTAAACCCAAGCGCCAGCTATGGCTACACCTTC.

V usage is TRBV30 and J usage is TRBJ1-4; maybe TRBD1 (6 bases). V lost 3 bases to trimming and J lost 9 bases, with 14 bases between them. The CDR3 covers 13 residues. CDR1 is GTSNPN, CDR2 SVGIG, per germline (reference sequence). This chain's CDR3 is CAWSQGLAKKLFF. CDR3 in DNA: TGTGCCTGGAGCCAGGGGTTGGCGAAAAAACTGTTTTTT.

The CDR3 loop reads CASSFYRDRQETQYF. DNA of the CDR3: TGTGCCAGCAGCTTCTACCGGGACAGACAAGAGACCCAGTACTTC. The chain combines TRBV7-9 with TRBJ2-5, with 7 bases that match TRBD1. Per germline, CDR1 SEHNR and CDR2 FQNEAQ (reference sequence). The trim removed 3 bases at V and 2 bases at J, leaving 6 bases unmatched. CDR3 length: 15 residues.

V is TRBV7-2 and J is TRBJ2-2; D gene uncertain. V lost 6 bases and J lost 8, with 10 bases in between. This CDR3 has 12 residues. Germline V gene lookup returns CDR1 SGHTA and CDR2 FQGNSA. The CDR3 is CASSQILGELFF. CDR3 nucleotide sequence: TGTGCCAGCAGTCAAATTCTAGGGGAGCTGTTTTTT.